Listed here is a single TCR beta chain. Which antigen it targets is not known. The sample holds no much larger clone one base away, and base qualities are not on file. TCRbeta CDR3 regions were amplified from genomic DNA by means of the immunoSEQ Assay, a bias-controlled multiplex PCR. Concerning the study's data processing: Nucleated cell counts per sample were estimated from amplification of reference gene primers within the assay. Sequence reads were collapsed and filtered to measure the absolute abundance of every unique TCRbeta CDR3 rearrangement. For each sample, productive Simpson clonality was calculated as the square root of Simpson's diversity index over productive rearrangements. The table was pulled from immuneACCESS by TCRdb, which kept in-frame rearrangements only. Such tables lose some clones; where checked, under half of the loss comes from unresolved V genes, and the rest has no known cause. Clone size and V and J calls were adopted from that table, with D and trimming inferred from the DNA. Present in this sample are 150,000 to 200,000 clones, roughly 82% of which were seen just once. The top ten hold around 5.2% of the sample.

In the prospective study, participants were roughly 18 to 100 years old, resided in 20 to 30 geographic areas of the United States, and were enrolled through a virtual design. To assign participants to cohorts, the prospective study relied on clinical history that participants themselves reported in a screening survey and a study questionnaire. In the prospective study, whole blood, serum and a nasopharyngeal or oropharyngeal swab were collected from each participant by mobile phlebotomists. Additional blood draws and questionnaires over an approximately 2-month period could optionally be provided by prospective study participants. Blood samples from the prospective study were shipped frozen or at room temperature prior to DNA extraction. This sample is part of a study of blood T cell repertoires in COVID-19 (dated by TCRdb to about 2020). Broadly, across the study: Samples from collaborators originated in the United States, Italy and Spain and spanned both the acute and convalescent phases of COVID-19. The material from the prospective study consisted of cDNA or gDNA derived from T cells, B-cell-depleted T cells, or PBMCs. The samples were drawn from two sources: the first 160 participants of the ongoing ImmuneRACE study, and 1,254 subjects contributed by 6 global collaborators. HLA class I and class II types, where available, came from metadata supplied by the sample provider rather than from assay-based typing. Nearly every sample came with metadata listing a de-identified subject ID, COVID-19 status, age in years and sex. Subjects who had been exposed to COVID-19, were actively infected with it, or had recovered from it provided the deeply sampled blood TCRbeta repertoires that made up the dataset. The repertoires were made available in a free public database intended to serve as a resource for research on the immune response to SARS-CoV-2.

Trimming removed 1 base from V and 1 base from J, leaving 10 bases between the germline ends. The CDR3 spans 16 residues, from the cysteine through the phenylalanine. Only the CDR3 DNA is retained, 48 bases long and in frame from the first base. From the germline V gene, CDR1 is SGHVS and CDR2 is FQNEAQ. Study-level results and caveats: The amount of clinical and demographic metadata varied by source and participant and was provided uncurated.

The chain is encoded by TRBV7-8 joined to TRBJ2-2; a confident D gene designation cannot be given. The specimen sequenced was PBMCs or T cells enriched from blood (not recorded which). The sequence was obtained from a woman aged 60-75 years with acute COVID-19. The bases read TGTGCCAGCAGCTTAGGGAGTACATTGAACACCGGGGAGCTGTTTTTT. This codes for CASSLGSTLNTGELFF.